This T cell receptor beta chain was observed in a study of blood T cell repertoires in COVID-19. At the level of the study: Sites across the United States, Italy and Spain contributed samples from acute and convalescent COVID-19. The analysed material was cDNA or gDNA that came from T cells, B-cell-depleted T cells, or PBMCs.

Methods used by the authors: It was from reference gene primer amplification that nucleated cell counts were estimated. Sequencing was performed with immunoSEQ multiplex PCR; in TCRdb, only in-frame clones are kept and a portion is missing. D and trimming were read from the DNA, whereas the V and J calls and clone size are those reported in that table. The table has about 50,000 clones, over 85% seen once. This clone was observed a handful of times. The CDR3 covers 12 residues. CDR1 and CDR2 from the germline V gene are SGHDT and YYEEEE. The ends were cut back, 3 bases at V and 6 bases at J, with 7 bases in the middle.

The receptor comes from a woman of 80 years or more with acute or convalescent COVID-19. The genes are TRBV5-6 and TRBJ1-5; D might be TRBD1 (5 bases). Sample: peripheral blood. CDR3 region: CASSSDTQPQHF. The CDR3 DNA follows: TGTGCCAGCAGCTCGGACACTCAGCCCCAGCATTTT.